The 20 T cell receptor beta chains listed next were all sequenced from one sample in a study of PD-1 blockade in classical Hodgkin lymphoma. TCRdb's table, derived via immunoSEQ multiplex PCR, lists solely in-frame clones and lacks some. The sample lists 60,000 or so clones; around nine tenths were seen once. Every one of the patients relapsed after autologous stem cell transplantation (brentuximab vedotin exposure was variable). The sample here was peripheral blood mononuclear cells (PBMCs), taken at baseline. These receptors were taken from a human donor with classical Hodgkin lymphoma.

The DNA for the CDR3 is TGTGCCATCAGGCGGACAGGGAATGAGCAGTTCTTC. This sequence encodes CAIRRTGNEQFF. The J gene is TRBJ2-1, the V gene TRBV10-3; the match to TRBD1 covers 8 bases. This CDR3 region has 12 residues. In germline, CDR1 is ENHRY, CDR2 SYGVKD. The ends lost 6 bases at V and 7 bases at J; junction bases unmatched: 2.

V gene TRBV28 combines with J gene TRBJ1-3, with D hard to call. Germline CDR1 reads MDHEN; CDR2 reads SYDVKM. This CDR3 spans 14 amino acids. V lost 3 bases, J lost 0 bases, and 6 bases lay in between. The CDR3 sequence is CASSFSASGNTIYF. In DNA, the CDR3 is TGTGCCAGCAGTTTCAGTGCCTCTGGAAACACCATATATTTT. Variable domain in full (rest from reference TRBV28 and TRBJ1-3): DVKVTQSSRYLVKRTGEKVFLECVQDMDHENMFWYRQDPGLGLRLIYFSYDVKMKEKGDIPEGYSVSREKKERFSLILESASTNQTSMYLCASSFSASGNTIYFGEGSWLTVV.

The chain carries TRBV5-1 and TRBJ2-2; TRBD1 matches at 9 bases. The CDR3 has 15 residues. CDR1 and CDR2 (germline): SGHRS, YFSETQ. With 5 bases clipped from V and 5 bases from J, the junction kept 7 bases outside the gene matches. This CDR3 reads CASRSGTGFTGELFF. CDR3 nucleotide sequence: TGCGCCAGCAGGTCCGGGACAGGGTTTACCGGGGAGCTGTTTTTT.

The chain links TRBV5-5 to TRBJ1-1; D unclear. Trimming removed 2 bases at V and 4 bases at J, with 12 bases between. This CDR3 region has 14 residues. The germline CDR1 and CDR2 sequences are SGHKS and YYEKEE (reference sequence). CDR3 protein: CASSFQALSTEAFF. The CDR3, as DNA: TGTGCCAGCAGCTTTCAAGCGCTGTCCACTGAAGCTTTCTTT.

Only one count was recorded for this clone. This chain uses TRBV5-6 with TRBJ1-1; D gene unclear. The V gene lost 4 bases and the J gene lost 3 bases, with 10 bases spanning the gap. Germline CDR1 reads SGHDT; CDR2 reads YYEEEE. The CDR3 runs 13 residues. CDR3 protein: CASSTDTDTEAFF. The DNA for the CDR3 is TGTGCCAGCAGCACCGACACAGACACTGAAGCTTTCTTT.

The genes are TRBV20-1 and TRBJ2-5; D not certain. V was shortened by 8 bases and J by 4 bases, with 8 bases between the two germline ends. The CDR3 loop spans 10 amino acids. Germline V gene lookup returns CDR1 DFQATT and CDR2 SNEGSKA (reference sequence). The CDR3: CSYGAETQYF. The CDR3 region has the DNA TGCAGTTACGGCGCAGAGACCCAGTACTTC.

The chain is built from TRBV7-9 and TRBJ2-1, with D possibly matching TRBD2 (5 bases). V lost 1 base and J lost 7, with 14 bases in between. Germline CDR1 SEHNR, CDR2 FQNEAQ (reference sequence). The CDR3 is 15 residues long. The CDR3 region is CASSLGGVFLNEQFF. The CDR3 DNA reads TGTGCCAGCAGCTTAGGGGGAGTGTTTTTGAATGAGCAGTTCTTC.

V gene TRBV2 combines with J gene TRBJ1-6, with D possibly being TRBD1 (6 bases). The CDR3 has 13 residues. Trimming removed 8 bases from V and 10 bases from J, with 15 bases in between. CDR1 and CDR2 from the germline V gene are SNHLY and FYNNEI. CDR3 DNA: TGTGCCAGCCTAACAGGGAGTCAATCACCCCTCCACTTT. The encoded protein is CASLTGSQSPLHF.

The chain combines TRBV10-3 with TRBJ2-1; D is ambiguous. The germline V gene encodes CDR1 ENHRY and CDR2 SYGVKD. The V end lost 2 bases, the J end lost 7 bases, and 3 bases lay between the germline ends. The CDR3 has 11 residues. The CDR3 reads CAISEMNEQFF. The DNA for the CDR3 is TGTGCCATCAGTGAGATGAATGAGCAGTTCTTC.

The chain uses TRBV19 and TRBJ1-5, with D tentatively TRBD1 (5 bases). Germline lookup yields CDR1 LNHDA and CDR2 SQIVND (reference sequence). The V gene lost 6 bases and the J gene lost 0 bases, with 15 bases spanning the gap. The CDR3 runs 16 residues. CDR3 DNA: TGTGCCAGTAGCCTACTGACAGTTAATAGCAATCAGCCCCAGCATTTT. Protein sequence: CASSLLTVNSNQPQHF.

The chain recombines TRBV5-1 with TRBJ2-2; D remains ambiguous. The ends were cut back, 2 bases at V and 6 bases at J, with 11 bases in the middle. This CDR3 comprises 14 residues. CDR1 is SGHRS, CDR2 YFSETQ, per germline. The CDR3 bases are TGCGCCAGCAGCTTTTCCCTTTCGGCCGGGGAGCTGTTTTTT. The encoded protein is CASSFSLSAGELFF.

Here the CDR3 reads CASSLEQGAYNEQFF. CDR3 DNA sequence: TGTGCCAGCAGTTTGGAACAGGGCGCCTACAATGAGCAGTTCTTC. This sequence joins TRBV27 and TRBJ2-1; tentative D call: TRBD1 (6 bases). Germline CDR1 reads MNHEY; CDR2 reads SMNVEV (reference sequence). This CDR3 comprises 15 residues. V gave up 3 bases and J gave up 2 bases, with 11 bases separating them.

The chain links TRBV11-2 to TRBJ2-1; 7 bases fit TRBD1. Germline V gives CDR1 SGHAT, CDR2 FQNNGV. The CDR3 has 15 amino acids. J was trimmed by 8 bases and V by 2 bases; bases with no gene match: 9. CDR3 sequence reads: CASSLLAGGTHEQFF. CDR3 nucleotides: TGTGCCAGCAGCTTACTAGCAGGGGGTACACATGAGCAGTTCTTC.

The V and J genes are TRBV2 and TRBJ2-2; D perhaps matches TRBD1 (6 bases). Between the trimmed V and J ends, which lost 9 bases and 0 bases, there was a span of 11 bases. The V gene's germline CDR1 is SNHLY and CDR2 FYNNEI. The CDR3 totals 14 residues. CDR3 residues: CARTTGANTGELFF. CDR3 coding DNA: TGTGCCAGGACGACAGGAGCGAACACCGGGGAGCTGTTTTTT.

In DNA, the CDR3 is TGTGCCACCAGCAGAAACCCCCGGGACAGGGCAAACACCGGGGAGCTGTTTTTT. Amino acid sequence: CATSRNPRDRANTGELFF. This chain connects TRBV15 to TRBJ2-2, with 9 bases matching TRBD1. This CDR3 contains 18 residues. J was trimmed by 2 bases and V by 2 bases; bases with no gene match: 9. CDR1 and CDR2 (germline): LNHNV, YYDKDF (reference sequence).

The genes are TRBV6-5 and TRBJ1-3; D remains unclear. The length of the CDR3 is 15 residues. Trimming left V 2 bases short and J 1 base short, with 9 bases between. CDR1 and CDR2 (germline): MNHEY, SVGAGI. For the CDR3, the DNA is TGTGCCAGCAGTTACGGGTACTCGTCTGGAAACACCATATATTTT. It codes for CASSYGYSSGNTIYF.

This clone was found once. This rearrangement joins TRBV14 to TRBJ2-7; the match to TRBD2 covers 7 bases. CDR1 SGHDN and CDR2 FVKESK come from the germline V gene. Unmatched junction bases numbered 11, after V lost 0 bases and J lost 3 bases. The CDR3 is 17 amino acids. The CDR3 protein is CASSQDYRGRAIYEQYF. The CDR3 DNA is TGTGCCAGCAGCCAAGATTATCGCGGGAGAGCGATCTACGAGCAGTACTTC.

CDR3 DNA sequence: TGTGCCACCAGCAGAGATTCCTACAATGAGCAGTTCTTC. This encodes CATSRDSYNEQFF. This sequence joins TRBV15 and TRBJ2-1; D unresolved. CDR3 length equals 13 residues. Germline-derived CDR1 and CDR2 are LNHNV and YYDKDF (reference sequence). The V and J ends lost 0 bases and 1 base respectively, with 1 base between them.

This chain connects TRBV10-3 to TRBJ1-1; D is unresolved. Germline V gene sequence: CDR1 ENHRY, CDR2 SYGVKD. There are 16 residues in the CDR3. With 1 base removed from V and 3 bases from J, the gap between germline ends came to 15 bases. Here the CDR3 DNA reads TGTGCCATCAGTGAGTTCGGGTACTCACCTTACACTGAAGCTTTCTTT. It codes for CAISEFGYSPYTEAFF.

The DNA for the CDR3 is TGTGCCAGTAGTCCTCTGGGGGGTGAGCAGTTCTTC. Encoded protein: CASSPLGGEQFF. V and J are TRBV19 and TRBJ2-1, with TRBD2 as a possible D gene (6 bases). This CDR3 spans 12 amino acids. With 5 bases removed from V and 9 bases from J, the gap between germline ends came to 11 bases. From germline, CDR1 is LNHDA and CDR2 SQIVND (reference sequence). The full variable domain, in which reference TRBV19 and TRBJ2-1 provide the parts outside the CDR3, is DGGITQSPKYLFRKEGQNVTLSCEQNLNHDAMYWYRQDPGQGLRLIYYSQIVNDFQKGDIAEGYSVSREKKESFPLTVTSAQKNPTAFYLCASSPLGGEQFFGPGTRLTVL.